The rows below give T cell receptor beta chains drawn from one sample of a study of T cells in Graves' hyperthyroidism and ophthalmopathy. TCRdb re-called the multiplex PCR reads through MiXCR, storing one row per CDR3 protein. The sample has some 600,000 distinct CDR3 sequences, about 43% seen once; the top ten hold about 8.2%. The sequencing input was peripheral blood or thyroid tissue (not recorded which). The receptors originated from a woman under 30 with Graves' hyperthyroidism. Both conserved end residues are part of each CDR3. The D gene is left open where the match is weak. Clone size is stated in some rows and not others, as once, few, many or a class when expanded.

abundance	d_gene	v_gene	j_gene	CDR3aa	CDR3nt
once	.	TRBV29-1	TRBJ2-5	CSRATGETQYF	TGCAGCAGAGCGACAGGAGAGACCCAGTACTTC
.	TRBD2	TRBV7-3	TRBJ2-7	CASSWGREANEQYF	TGCGCCAGCAGCTGGGGACGGGAGGCTAACGAGCAGTACTTC
.	.	TRBV7-3	TRBJ2-7	CASSFPEASREQYF	TGTGCCAGCAGCTTCCCAGAAGCGTCTCGGGAGCAGTACTTC
.	TRBD1	TRBV2	TRBJ1-6	CASFRGQALHF	TGTGCCAGTTTCAGGGGGCAAGCCCTCCACTTT
many	.	TRBV24-1	TRBJ1-5	CATIYHSNQPQHF	TGTGCCACCATCTACCATAGCAATCAGCCCCAGCATTTT
.	.	TRBV7-8	TRBJ1-1	CASRSGGENTEAFF	TGTGCCAGCAGAAGTGGAGGGGAGAACACTGAAGCTTTCTTT
few	.	TRBV20-1	TRBJ1-2	CSAMYYGYTF	TGCAGTGCAATGTACTATGGCTACACCTTC
.	.	TRBV7-9	TRBJ1-1	CASGGENTEAFF	TGTGCCTCCGGGGGGGAGAACACTGAAGCTTTCTTT
once	.	TRBV10-2	TRBJ2-7	CASGEPYRDPYGQYF	TGCGCCAGCGGTGAGCCGTACAGGGATCCCTACGGGCAGTACTTC
.	TRBD1	TRBV7-6	TRBJ2-7	CASRTGAEQYF	TGTGCCAGCAGAACAGGGGCCGAGCAGTACTTC
.	TRBD1	TRBV12-3/TRBV12-4	TRBJ1-2	CASRPRQGARRVGYTF	TGTGCCAGCAGACCACGACAGGGGGCGCGAAGGGTAGGCTACACCTTC
few	.	TRBV29-1	TRBJ1-5	CSGEGGQPQHF	TGCAGCGGGGAGGGGGGGCAGCCCCAGCATTTT
few	.	TRBV19	TRBJ1-4	CASSIEPGFLFF	TGTGCCAGTAGTATAGAACCGGGATTCCTGTTTTTT
few	.	TRBV19	TRBJ1-1	CASSIGGGVAEAFF	TGTGCCAGTAGTATAGGGGGAGGCGTCGCTGAAGCTTTCTTT
.	TRBD2	TRBV9	TRBJ2-2	CASSVSGLAGTGELFF	TGTGCCAGCAGCGTCTCGGGGCTAGCGGGAACCGGGGAGCTGTTTTTT
.	TRBD2	TRBV20-1	TRBJ2-7	CSARPLGGGPYEQYF	TGCAGTGCTAGGCCCCTCGGGGGAGGGCCCTACGAGCAGTACTTC
.	TRBD2	TRBV7-2	TRBJ2-7	CASSRKGAGGKVEQYF	TGTGCCAGCAGCCGAAAGGGGGCGGGAGGGAAGGTCGAGCAGTACTTC
.	.	TRBV7-2	TRBJ1-1	CASSLAARAEAFF	TGTGCCAGCAGCTTAGCTGCCAGGGCTGAAGCTTTCTTT
.	TRBD2	TRBV7-8	TRBJ2-2	CASSPWTSGRSGELFF	TGTGCCAGCAGCCCTTGGACTAGCGGGAGGTCCGGGGAGCTGTTTTTT
.	.	TRBV7-3	TRBJ2-7	CASSLSWAYEQYF	TGTGCCAGCAGCTTAAGTTGGGCCTACGAGCAGTACTTC
few	.	TRBV7-9	TRBJ1-5	CASTPTVVGQPQHF	TGTGCCAGCACTCCGACGGTAGTGGGACAGCCCCAGCATTTT
.	.	TRBV29-1	TRBJ2-5	CSVPGQREGETQYF	TGCAGCGTACCGGGACAGAGGGAGGGAGAGACCCAGTACTTC
.	.	TRBV7-2	TRBJ1-2	CASSLAGSGAAKYYGYTF	TGTGCCAGCAGCTTAGCCGGCTCTGGGGCAGCGAAGTATTATGGCTACACCTTC
.	TRBD1	TRBV2	TRBJ1-4	CASGDRVELNEKLSF	TGTGCCAGCGGGGACAGGGTAGAGTTGAATGAAAAACTGTCTTTT
few	.	TRBV20-1	TRBJ1-1	CSAKEPVNTEAFF	TGCAGTGCTAAAGAACCAGTAAACACTGAAGCTTTCTTT
.	.	TRBV13	TRBJ2-6	CASSDLYSGANVLTF	TGTGCCAGCAGTGACCTTTACTCTGGGGCCAACGTCCTGACTTTC
few	.	TRBV2	TRBJ2-7	CASRGGGGGYEQYF	TGTGCCAGCCGAGGAGGGGGAGGGGGCTACGAGCAGTACTTC
few	TRBD1	TRBV20-1	TRBJ1-6	CSARKTGGNSPLHF	TGCAGTGCCAGAAAGACAGGGGGTAATTCACCCCTCCACTTT
.	TRBD1	TRBV7-9	TRBJ1-2	CASSLAIGRGLAGYTF	TGTGCCAGCAGCTTAGCGATTGGCAGGGGGCTGGCTGGCTACACCTTC
once	TRBD2	TRBV10-3	TRBJ2-3	CANSGGLSTDTQYF	TGTGCCAATAGCGGGGGACTAAGCACAGATACGCAGTATTTT
.	TRBD1	TRBV29-1	TRBJ2-7	CSVPGQGASGSYEQYF	TGCAGCGTACCGGGACAGGGGGCGTCCGGCTCCTACGAGCAGTACTTC
few	.	TRBV6-2/TRBV6-3	TRBJ1-1	CASSYSQGTGTEAFF	TGTGCCAGCAGTTACTCACAGGGTACGGGGACTGAAGCTTTCTTT
many	.	TRBV15	TRBJ2-3	CATSRDKVFTDTQYF	TGTGCCACCAGCAGAGATAAGGTCTTCACAGATACGCAGTATTTT
.	TRBD1	TRBV10-3	TRBJ1-6	CAISDMTGGNSPLHF	TGTGCCATCAGTGATATGACAGGGGGTAATTCACCCCTCCACTTT
many	.	TRBV7-9	TRBJ1-5	CASSLVDQPQHF	TGTGCCAGCAGCTTGGTAGATCAGCCCCAGCATTTT
.	.	TRBV5-6	TRBJ1-1	CASSLIQDTTEAFF	TGTGCCAGCAGCTTGATCCAGGATACAACTGAAGCTTTCTTT
few	TRBD1	TRBV6-6	TRBJ1-1	CASRDRAEAFF	TGTGCCAGCAGAGACAGGGCTGAAGCTTTCTTT
few	.	TRBV9	TRBJ2-7	CASSAESVTSYEQYF	TGTGCCAGCAGCGCGGAGTCGGTCACTTCCTACGAGCAGTACTTC
.	.	TRBV9	TRBJ1-1	CASSAGRQMNTEAFF	TGTGCCAGCAGCGCGGGACGGCAAATGAACACTGAAGCTTTCTTT
few	.	TRBV2	TRBJ2-6	CASIHRYGANVLTF	TGTGCCAGCATTCACCGTTACGGGGCCAACGTCCTGACTTTC
many	.	TRBV9	TRBJ1-3	CASSIAGAGNTIYF	TGTGCCAGCAGCATCGCAGGGGCTGGAAACACCATATATTTT
few	.	TRBV19	TRBJ1-4	CASSIQALDEKLFF	TGTGCCAGTAGTATTCAGGCGCTGGATGAAAAACTGTTTTTT
many	TRBD1	TRBV7-9	TRBJ2-7	CASSLFGTGSYEQYF	TGTGCCAGCAGTTTGTTTGGGACAGGCTCCTACGAGCAGTACTTC
.	TRBD1	TRBV10-3	TRBJ1-5	CAGQGDTNQPQHF	TGTGCCGGACAGGGGGATACAAATCAGCCCCAGCATTTT
.	TRBD2	TRBV19	TRBJ2-7	CASSIEAGANYEQYF	TGTGCCAGTAGTATTGAAGCGGGAGCGAATTACGAGCAGTACTTC
.	.	TRBV2	TRBJ2-2	CTGVGRLYTGELFF	TGTACCGGTGTGGGGAGGCTGTACACCGGGGAGCTGTTTTTT
once	.	TRBV27	TRBJ1-2	CATRQDSRSYGYTF	TGTGCCACCCGACAGGATTCGAGGAGCTATGGCTACACCTTC
.	.	TRBV2	TRBJ1-6	CASSPWTGNSPLHF	TGTGCCAGCTCACCCTGGACGGGAAATTCACCCCTCCACTTT
.	TRBD1	TRBV7-3	TRBJ1-1	CASGGQGAFF	TGTGCCAGCGGGGGACAGGGGGCTTTCTTT
many	.	TRBV7-2	TRBJ1-2	CASTYRRDYGYTF	TGTGCCAGCACTTACAGGAGGGACTATGGCTACACCTTC
.	TRBD2	TRBV7-9	TRBJ2-5	CASSTGTREDSETQYF	TGTGCCAGCAGCACCGGGACTAGAGAGGACAGCGAGACCCAGTACTTC
once	TRBD1	TRBV9	TRBJ1-5	CASSQTDRGAYEHF	TGCGCCAGCAGCCAGACGGACAGGGGGGCGTACGAGCATTTT
.	TRBD1	TRBV6-4	TRBJ2-5	CASSDGDRGEETQYF	TGTGCCAGCAGTGACGGTGACAGGGGCGAAGAGACCCAGTACTTC
few	.	TRBV29-1	TRBJ2-7	CSAFFYEQYF	TGCAGCGCCTTTTTCTACGAGCAGTACTTC
.	TRBD2	TRBV24-1	TRBJ2-7	CATSDSQGTSGRSSYEQYF	TGTGCCACCAGTGATTCCCAGGGGACTAGCGGGAGGAGCTCCTACGAGCAGTACTTC
.	.	TRBV15	TRBJ1-6	CATSRSGGSPLHF	TGTGCCACCAGCAGATCCGGCGGTTCACCCCTCCACTTT
many	TRBD1	TRBV7-7	TRBJ2-6	CASSPGTGKAGANVLTF	TGTGCCAGCAGTCCCGGGACAGGGAAGGCTGGGGCCAACGTCCTGACTTTC
few	.	TRBV2	TRBJ1-1	CASSEEGPGTEAFF	TGTGCCAGCAGTGAGGAAGGGCCGGGTACTGAAGCTTTCTTT